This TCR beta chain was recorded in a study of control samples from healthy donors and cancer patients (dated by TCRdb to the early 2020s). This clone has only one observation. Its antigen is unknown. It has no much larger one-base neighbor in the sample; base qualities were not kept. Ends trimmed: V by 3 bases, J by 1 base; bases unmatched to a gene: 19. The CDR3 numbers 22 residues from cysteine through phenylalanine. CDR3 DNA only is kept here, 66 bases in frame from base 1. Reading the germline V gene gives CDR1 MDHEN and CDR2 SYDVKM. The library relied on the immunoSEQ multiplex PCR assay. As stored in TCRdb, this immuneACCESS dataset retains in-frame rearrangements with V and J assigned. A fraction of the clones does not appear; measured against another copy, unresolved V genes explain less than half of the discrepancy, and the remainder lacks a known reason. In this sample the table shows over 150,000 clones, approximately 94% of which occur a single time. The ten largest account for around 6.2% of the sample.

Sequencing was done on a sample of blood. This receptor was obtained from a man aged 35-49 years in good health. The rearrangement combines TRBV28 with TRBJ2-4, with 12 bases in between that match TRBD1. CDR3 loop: CASSFNVGRGQGALLAKNIQYF. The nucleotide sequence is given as TGTGCCAGCAGTTTTAATGTGGGGCGGGGACAGGGGGCGCTGCTTGCCAAAAACATTCAGTACTTC.